This T cell receptor (beta chain) was observed in a study of cytomegalovirus exposure and HLA in healthy donors. Overall study context: From HLA-typed donors, an early data release held tens of millions of unique TCRs. Study results and caveats: Donors were assumed by presence/absence analyses to have roughly uniform sequencing depth. Researchers reported in a later analysis that a missense DCLRE1C variant was tied to TCR beta V- and J-gene trimming.

CDR1 GTSNPN and CDR2 SVGIG come from the germline V gene (reference sequence). The V gene lost 5 bases and the J gene lost 12 bases, with 16 bases spanning the gap. The CDR3 extends over 11 amino acids. Points on this clone: Its antigen is still unknown.

PCR was performed using 60 Vbeta and 13 Jbeta primers. Profiled with immunoSEQ multiplex PCR; TCRdb holds only in-frame clones, not every one. The sample holds roughly 120,000 clones, 65% to 75% seen once. Donors showed nominal health when sampled, although they likely had unrecorded immune exposures. The sequenced sample consisted of PBMCs. The clonotype comes from a woman between 45 and 60 years old in good health and CMV-seropositive. V usage is TRBV30 and J usage is TRBJ1-2; D might be TRBD1 (6 bases). The CDR3 nucleotides are TGTGCCTGGGGCATGACAGGAGCAGACACCTTC. Translating gives CAWGMTGADTF.